This T cell receptor (beta chain) was sequenced for a study of type 1 regulatory T cells. The V gene lost 4 bases and the J gene lost 10 bases, with 16 bases spanning the gap. The CDR3 covers 13 residues. TCRdb redid the calling of the reads with MiXCR, one entry per CDR3 protein. Altogether just under 65,000 distinct CDR3 sequences are present, approximately 50% being singletons, with the ten largest covering roughly 2.2%. Note on this clonotype: The antigen is not known.

The receptor's source is a human donor in good health. The rearrangement uses TRBV12-3 or TRBV12-4 and TRBJ1-1; D unresolved. Sequencing input: cultured non-Tr1 T cells, either the whole culture or a sorted T cell fraction (not recorded which). The CDR3 DNA sequence: TGTGCCAGCAGTTCATCCCAGGCGGGAGGAGCTTTCTTT. This gives the protein CASSSSQAGGAFF.